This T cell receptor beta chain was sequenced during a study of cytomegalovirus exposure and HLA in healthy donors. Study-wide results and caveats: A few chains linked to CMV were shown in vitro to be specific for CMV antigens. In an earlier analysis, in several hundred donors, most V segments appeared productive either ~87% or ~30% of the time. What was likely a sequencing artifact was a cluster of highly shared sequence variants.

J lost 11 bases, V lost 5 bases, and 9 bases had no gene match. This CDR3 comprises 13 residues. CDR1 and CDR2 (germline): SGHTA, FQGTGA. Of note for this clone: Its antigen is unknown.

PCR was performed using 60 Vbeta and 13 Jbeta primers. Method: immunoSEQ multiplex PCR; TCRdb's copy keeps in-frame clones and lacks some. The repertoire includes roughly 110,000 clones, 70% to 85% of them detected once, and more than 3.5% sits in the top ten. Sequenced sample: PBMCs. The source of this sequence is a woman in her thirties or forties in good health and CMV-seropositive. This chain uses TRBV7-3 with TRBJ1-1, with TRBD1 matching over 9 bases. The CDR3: CASSPSQGAVAFF. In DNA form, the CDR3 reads TGTGCCAGCAGCCCCTCACAGGGGGCTGTGGCTTTCTTT.